This T cell receptor beta chain was documented in a study of cytomegalovirus exposure and HLA in healthy donors. Germline CDR1 is SGDLS and CDR2 is YYNGEE. The CDR3 consists of 14 residues. The V gene lost 2 bases and the J gene lost 1 base, with 7 bases spanning the gap. Produced via immunoSEQ multiplex PCR; TCRdb's table is partial and in-frame only. The profile shows some 160,000 clones, 70% to 90% of them singletons. The sample consisted of PBMCs. The rearrangement joins TRBV9 to TRBJ1-3, with a tentative D call TRBD1 (5 bases). The sequence came from a man aged 18 to 29 in good health and CMV-seronegative. The CDR3 bases are TGTGCCAGCAGCGTCCAGGGTTCTGGAAACACCATATATTTT. Amino acid sequence: CASSVQGSGNTIYF.